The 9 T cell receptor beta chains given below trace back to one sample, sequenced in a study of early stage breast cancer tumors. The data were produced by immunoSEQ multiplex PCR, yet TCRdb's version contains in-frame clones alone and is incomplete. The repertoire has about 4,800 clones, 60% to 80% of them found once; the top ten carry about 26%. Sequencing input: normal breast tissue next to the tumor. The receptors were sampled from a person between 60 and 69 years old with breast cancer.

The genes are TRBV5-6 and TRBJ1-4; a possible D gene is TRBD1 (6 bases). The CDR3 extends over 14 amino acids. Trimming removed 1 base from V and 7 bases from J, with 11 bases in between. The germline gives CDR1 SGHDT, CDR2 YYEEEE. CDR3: CASSLLGGGEKLFF. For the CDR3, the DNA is TGTGCCAGCAGCTTGTTAGGGGGGGGTGAAAAACTGTTTTTT.

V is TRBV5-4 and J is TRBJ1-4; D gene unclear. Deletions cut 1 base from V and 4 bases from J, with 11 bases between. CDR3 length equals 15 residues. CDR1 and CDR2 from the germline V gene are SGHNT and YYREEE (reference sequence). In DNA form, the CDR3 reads TGTGCCAGCAGCTTGTATGCGGGAAGTAATGAAAAACTGTTTTTT. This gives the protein CASSLYAGSNEKLFF.

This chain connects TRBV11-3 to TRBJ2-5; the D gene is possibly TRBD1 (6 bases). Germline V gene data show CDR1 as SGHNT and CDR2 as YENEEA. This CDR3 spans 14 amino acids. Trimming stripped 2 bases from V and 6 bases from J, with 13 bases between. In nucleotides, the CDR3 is TGTGCCAGCAGCTTAACCTGGGGGCTTAAGACCCAGTACTTC. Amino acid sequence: CASSLTWGLKTQYF.

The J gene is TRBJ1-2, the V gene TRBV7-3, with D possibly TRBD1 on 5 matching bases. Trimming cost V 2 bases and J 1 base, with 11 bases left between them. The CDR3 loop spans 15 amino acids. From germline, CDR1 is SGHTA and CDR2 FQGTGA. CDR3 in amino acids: CASSLGAQNNYGYTF. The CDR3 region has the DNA TGTGCCAGCAGCTTAGGGGCGCAGAATAACTATGGCTACACCTTC.

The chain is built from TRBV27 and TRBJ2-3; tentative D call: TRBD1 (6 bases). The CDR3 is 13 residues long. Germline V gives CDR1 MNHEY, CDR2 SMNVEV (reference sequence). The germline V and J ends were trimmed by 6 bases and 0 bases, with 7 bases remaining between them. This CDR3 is CASSGQSTDTQYF. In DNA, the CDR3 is TGTGCCAGCAGCGGACAGAGCACAGATACGCAGTATTTT.

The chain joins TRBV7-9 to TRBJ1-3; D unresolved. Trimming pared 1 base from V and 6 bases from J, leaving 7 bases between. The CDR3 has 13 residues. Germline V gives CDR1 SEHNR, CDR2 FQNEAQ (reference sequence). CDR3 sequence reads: CASSLVGENTIYF. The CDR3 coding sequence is TGTGCCAGCAGCTTAGTCGGCGAAAACACCATATATTTT. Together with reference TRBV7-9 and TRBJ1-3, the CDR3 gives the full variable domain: DTGVSQNPRHKITKRGQNVTFRCDPISEHNRLYWYRQTLGQGPEFLTYFQNEAQLEKSRLLSDRFSAERPKGSFSTLEIQRTEQGDSAMYLCASSLVGENTIYFGEGSWLTVV.

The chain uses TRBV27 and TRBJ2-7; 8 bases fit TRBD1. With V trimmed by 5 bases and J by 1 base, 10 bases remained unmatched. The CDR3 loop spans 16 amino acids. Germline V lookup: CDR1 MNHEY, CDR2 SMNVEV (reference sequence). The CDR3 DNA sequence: TGTGCCAGCAGTCAGTGGACAGGGAAGGTTTCCTACGAGCAGTACTTC. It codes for CASSQWTGKVSYEQYF.

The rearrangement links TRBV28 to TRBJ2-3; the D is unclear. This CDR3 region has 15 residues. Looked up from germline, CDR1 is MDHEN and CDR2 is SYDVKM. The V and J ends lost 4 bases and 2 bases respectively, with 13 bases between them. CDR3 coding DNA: TGTGCCAGCAGTTCCCCCCCGACAATCACAGATACGCAGTATTTT. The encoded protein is CASSSPPTITDTQYF.

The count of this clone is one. This chain's CDR3 is CASRTTSGITKNIQYF. In DNA form, the CDR3 reads TGTGCCAGCAGAACAACTAGCGGGATCACCAAAAACATTCAGTACTTC. This chain uses TRBV28 with TRBJ2-4; 10 positions agree with TRBD2. In germline, CDR1 is MDHEN, CDR2 SYDVKM. After removal of 6 bases from V and 2 bases from J, the junction contained 7 bases not matched to a gene. The CDR3 is made up of 16 amino acids.